These 16 T cell receptor beta chains were all obtained from the same sample, sequenced in a study of blood T cell repertoires in COVID-19. Assay used: immunoSEQ multiplex PCR; TCRdb lists only in-frame clones, some missing. The profile shows more than 120,000 clones, 70% to 90% of them singletons. The specimen sequenced was peripheral blood. The receptor source for this set is a human donor with acute or convalescent COVID-19. The donor label of this sample is uncertain.

V usage is TRBV30 and J usage is TRBJ1-2; weak D call: TRBD1 (5 bases). CDR3 size: 14 residues. Trimming removed 0 bases from V and 5 bases from J, with 13 bases in between. Germline V gene data show CDR1 as GTSNPN and CDR2 as SVGIG (reference sequence). The CDR3 loop reads CAWSVPGGWYGYTF. Written as DNA, the CDR3 is TGTGCCTGGAGTGTTCCGGGGGGATGGTATGGCTACACCTTC.

This chain connects TRBV13 to TRBJ1-3; no firm D call. Trimming removed 5 bases from V and 0 bases from J, with 8 bases in between. Germline loops: CDR1 PRHDT, CDR2 FYEKMQ (reference sequence). The CDR3 sequence is 14 residues long. CDR3 residues: CASSRGVSGNTIYF. Here the CDR3 DNA reads TGTGCCAGCAGCCGAGGTGTCTCTGGAAACACCATATATTTT.

The chain combines TRBV2 with TRBJ1-2, with 8 bases aligning to TRBD1. The CDR3 has 14 amino acids. Germline V lookup: CDR1 SNHLY, CDR2 FYNNEI. V trimming: 5 bases; J trimming: 7 bases; junction bases outside the gene matches: 9. CDR3 coding DNA: TGTGCCAGCAGTTTGACAGGGGAAAGGGGTGGCTACACCTTC. It encodes CASSLTGERGGYTF.

The chain links TRBV11-2 to TRBJ1-2; D uncertain. CDR3 length: 14 amino acids. The germline V and J ends were trimmed by 1 base and 8 bases, with 14 bases remaining between them. From germline, CDR1 is SGHAT and CDR2 FQNNGV. CDR3 amino acids: CASSLGGNRLGYTF. DNA for the CDR3: TGTGCCAGCAGCTTAGGAGGGAACCGTCTGGGCTACACCTTC.

The gene calls are TRBV6-1 and TRBJ1-6, with D possibly being TRBD1 (6 bases). CDR3 size: 16 residues. Trimming shortened V by 1 base and J by 5 bases, and 12 bases separated the two germline ends. The germline V gene has CDR1 MNHNS and CDR2 SASEGT. The CDR3 is CASSEVPGQHNSPLHF. The CDR3 coding sequence is TGTGCCAGCAGTGAAGTCCCGGGACAACATAATTCACCCCTCCACTTT.

This chain joins TRBV20-1 and TRBJ2-2; no firm D call. Germline V lookup: CDR1 DFQATT, CDR2 SNEGSKA (reference sequence). This CDR3 spans 14 amino acids. Trimming shortened V by 3 bases and J by 0 bases, and 8 bases separated the two germline ends. The CDR3 spells CSASFQTNTGELFF. The CDR3 nucleotides read TGCAGTGCTAGTTTCCAGACGAACACCGGGGAGCTGTTTTTT.

The chain carries TRBV3-1 (or the pseudogene TRBV3-2) and TRBJ2-3; D perhaps matches TRBD2 (7 bases). This CDR3 contains 13 residues. Germline CDR1 reads LGHDT; CDR2 reads YNNKEL (reference sequence). V lost 4 bases, J lost 4 bases, and 9 bases lay in between. The CDR3 loop is CASSRGGSDTQYF. CDR3 nucleotides: TGTGCCAGCAGCCGGGGGGGCTCAGATACGCAGTATTTT.

This clone turned up a few times. J is TRBJ1-1 and V is TRBV12-3 or TRBV12-4; TRBD1 might be the D (5 bases). This CDR3 comprises 13 residues. V was shortened by 5 bases and J by 1 base, with 8 bases between the two germline ends. The CDR3, as DNA: TGTGCCAGCAGTCAACAGGAGAACACTGAAGCTTTCTTT. This codes for CASSQQENTEAFF.

V usage is TRBV24-1 and J usage is TRBJ1-4, with 7 bases fitting TRBD1. The trim removed 4 bases at V and 2 bases at J, leaving 9 bases unmatched. Looked up from germline, CDR1 is KGHDR and CDR2 is SFDVKD. The CDR3 totals 17 residues. The CDR3 sequence is CATSDTGQAATNEKLFF. The CDR3 DNA reads as TGTGCCACCAGTGACACCGGACAGGCCGCCACTAATGAAAAACTGTTTTTT.

The chain carries TRBV6-5 and TRBJ2-5, with 7 bases aligning to TRBD1. This CDR3 is built from 16 residues. The germline gives CDR1 MNHEY, CDR2 SVGAGI. The trim removed 0 bases at V and 1 base at J, leaving 5 bases unmatched. The CDR3 sequence is CASSYSQGVPQETQYF. The CDR3 DNA sequence: TGTGCCAGCAGTTACTCCCAGGGGGTCCCCCAAGAGACCCAGTACTTC.

The rearrangement uses TRBV6-4 and TRBJ2-3; 14 nucleotides line up with TRBD2. J lost 2 bases, V lost 0 bases, and 4 bases had no gene match. The germline CDR1 and CDR2 sequences are MRHNA and SNTAGT. This CDR3 is 18 amino acids long. CDR3 bases: TGTGCCAGCAGTGACTCAGGACTAGCGGGGGGAGCCACAGATACGCAGTATTTT. It is translated as CASSDSGLAGGATDTQYF.

The rearrangement links TRBV5-4 to TRBJ1-2, with 7 bases aligning to TRBD1. The ends lost 4 bases at V and 3 bases at J; junction bases unmatched: 3. CDR1 and CDR2 from the germline V gene are SGHNT and YYREEE (reference sequence). The CDR3 is 13 residues long. CDR3 nucleotides: TGTGCCAGCAGCGGAACAGGGGACTATGGCTACACCTTC. Translated: CASSGTGDYGYTF.

V gene TRBV11-2 combines with J gene TRBJ1-2; the D is unclear. CDR3 size: 13 residues. CDR1 SGHAT and CDR2 FQNNGV come from the germline V gene. Trimming cost V 1 base and J 4 bases, with 7 bases left between them. The CDR3, as DNA: TGTGCCAGCAGCTTAGGTTGGGCCTATGGCTACACCTTC. This encodes CASSLGWAYGYTF.

The chain carries TRBV4-1 and TRBJ1-1; D unresolved. The ends were cut back, 3 bases at V and 4 bases at J, with 12 bases in the middle. Germline V CDR1 and CDR2: MGHRA, YSYEKL. CDR3 length: 14 residues. Written as DNA, the CDR3 is TGCGCCAGCAGCCAGCTTTATGACTTCACTGAAGCTTTCTTT. The encoded protein is CASSQLYDFTEAFF.

This rearrangement joins TRBV5-8 to TRBJ1-2, with D possibly being TRBD1 (5 bases). Per germline, CDR1 SGHTS and CDR2 YDEGEE. The V end was cut by 2 bases, the J end by 5 bases, with 7 bases between. CDR3 length equals 12 residues. CDR3 coding DNA: TGTGCCAGCAGCTTAAGACAGTATGGCTACACCTTC. Translation gives CASSLRQYGYTF.

The genes are TRBV5-1 and TRBJ1-1; TRBD1 might be the D (6 bases). This CDR3 is built from 16 residues. Trimming left V 4 bases short and J 1 base short, with 17 bases between. CDR1 SGHRS and CDR2 YFSETQ come from the germline V gene. The CDR3 bases are TGCGCCAGCAGCCTCCGACCGGGACAACAGAACACTGAAGCTTTCTTT. As protein: CASSLRPGQQNTEAFF. The whole variable domain, remainder taken from reference TRBV5-1 and TRBJ1-1, is KAGVTQTPRYLIKTRGQQVTLSCSPISGHRSVSWYQQTPGQGLQFLFEYFSETQRNKGNFPGRFSGRQFSNSRSEMNVSTLELGDSALYLCASSLRPGQQNTEAFFGQGTRLTVV.